This T cell receptor (beta chain) derives from a study of blood T cell repertoires in COVID-19. Germline values: CDR1 SGHAT, CDR2 FQNNGV. The length of the CDR3 is 15 residues. The V gene end was trimmed by 4 bases and the J gene end by 3 bases; junction bases not matched to a gene: 7. Generated by immunoSEQ multiplex PCR, the TCRdb table keeps only in-frame clones and is missing some. Of about 210,000 clones detected, 70% to 90% appear once; the ten largest clones hold 0.65% to 0.85%. The TCR comes from a man aged 40-49 years with acute or convalescent COVID-19. The V call is TRBV11-2, the J call TRBJ1-2, with 8 bases lining up with TRBD1. The sample taken for sequencing was peripheral blood. The chain's CDR3 is CASSSTGVTHYGYTF. In DNA, the CDR3 is TGTGCCAGCAGCTCGACAGGGGTCACCCACTATGGCTACACCTTC.